A selection of T cell receptor beta chains follows, all from one sample in a study of response to subunit inactivated influenza vaccine. MiXCR, applied by TCRdb to the RT-PCR reads, yields one record per CDR3 protein. The profile covers approximately 730,000 distinct CDR3 sequences, with 11% to 15% appearing a single time and 6.5% to 8.5% taken by the ten largest. Specimen: PBMCs from blood, collected around 14 days before vaccination. These receptors originate from a man in his fifties who received an inactivated influenza vaccine. Both conserved end residues are part of each CDR3. D genes are given only for firm matches. Rows give clone size only sometimes, using once, few, many, or a class for an expanded clone.

j_call	d_call	clone_size	v_call	cdr3_aa	cdr3_nt
TRBJ1-6	NA	NA	TRBV7-2	CASSLGTRLGGSPLHF	TGTGCCAGCAGCTTGGGAACCAGGTTAGGGGGTTCACCCCTCCACTTT
TRBJ2-7	TRBD2	NA	TRBV10-3	CAISGGLAAAYEQYF	TGTGCCATCAGTGGGGGACTAGCGGCTGCCTACGAGCAGTACTTC
TRBJ1-1	NA	NA	TRBV6-5	CASSYSTDTEAFF	TGTGCCAGCAGTTACTCGACGGACACTGAAGCTTTCTTT
TRBJ2-7	NA	NA	TRBV13	CASSLGTAHEQYF	TGTGCCAGCAGCTTAGGTACCGCACACGAGCAGTACTTC
TRBJ2-4	TRBD1	NA	TRBV6-5	CASSFPGTGSLAKNIQYF	TGTGCCAGCAGTTTCCCGGGGACAGGGTCGCTAGCCAAAAACATTCAGTACTTC
TRBJ1-6	NA	NA	TRBV15	CATPRGRSPLHF	TGTGCCACCCCCCGGGGGAGATCACCCCTCCACTTT
TRBJ1-1	NA	NA	TRBV6-5	CASSYLEAAGMNTEAFF	TGTGCCAGCAGTTACTTGGAGGCCGCAGGGATGAACACTGAAGCTTTCTTT
TRBJ1-1	TRBD1	NA	TRBV11-2	CASSRRDRVIGMNTEAFF	TGTGCCAGCAGTCGTCGAGACAGGGTAATAGGTATGAACACTGAAGCTTTCTTT
TRBJ2-2	TRBD1	NA	TRBV5-1	CASSSPIRQGASTGELFF	TGCGCCAGCAGCTCCCCAATCCGACAGGGGGCTAGCACCGGGGAGCTGTTTTTT
TRBJ1-1	NA	many	TRBV14	CASSQAGMGPTEAFF	TGTGCCAGCAGCCAAGCTGGGATGGGGCCCACTGAAGCTTTCTTT
TRBJ1-2	NA	NA	TRBV19	CASSMRDYGYTF	TGTGCCAGTAGTATGAGGGACTATGGCTACACCTTC
TRBJ1-6	NA	few	TRBV4-3	CASSQEPRTVRSF	TGCGCCAGCAGCCAAGAACCTCGGACCGTCCGATCTTTT
TRBJ1-5	TRBD1	NA	TRBV27	CASGRTGGNQPQHF	TGTGCCAGCGGAAGGACAGGGGGCAATCAGCCCCAGCATTTT
TRBJ2-1	NA	few	TRBV6-5	CASSYWGWGRDNNEQFF	TGTGCCAGCAGTTACTGGGGTTGGGGTCGGGACAACAATGAGCAGTTCTTC
TRBJ2-2	NA	NA	TRBV9	CASSVWSSGTGELFF	TGTGCCAGCAGCGTATGGAGCAGCGGCACCGGGGAGCTGTTTTTT
TRBJ2-7	TRBD1	NA	TRBV6-2/TRBV6-3	CASSPGTGGYHEQYF	TGTGCCAGCAGCCCCGGGACAGGGGGCTACCACGAGCAGTACTTC
TRBJ1-6	NA	few	TRBV5-1	CASSLEVGWAPLHF	TGCGCCAGCAGCTTGGAGGTGGGATGGGCACCCCTCCACTTT
TRBJ2-2	NA	NA	TRBV15	CATAQGANTGELFF	TGTGCCACCGCCCAGGGCGCGAACACCGGGGAGCTGTTTTTT
TRBJ2-7	NA	NA	TRBV18	CASSPGSPSEQYF	TGTGCCAGCTCACCAGGCAGTCCCTCGGAGCAGTACTTC
TRBJ2-5	TRBD2	NA	TRBV28	CASSLSGLAGRQETQYF	TGTGCCAGCAGTTTATCAGGACTAGCGGGGAGACAAGAGACCCAGTACTTC
TRBJ2-1	NA	NA	TRBV5-6	CASSLGGRINEQFF	TGTGCCAGCAGCTTGGGGGGCCGAATCAATGAGCAGTTCTTC
TRBJ2-7	TRBD1	NA	TRBV6-2/TRBV6-3	CASSTFTGTGRYEQYF	TGTGCCAGCAGTACTTTTACCGGGACAGGCCGCTACGAGCAGTACTTC
TRBJ1-4	NA	NA	TRBV5-1	CASSPGTDFEKLFF	TGCGCCAGCAGCCCCGGGACCGATTTTGAAAAACTGTTTTTT
TRBJ1-1	TRBD1	NA	TRBV2	CASRTGQGRTEAFF	TGTGCCAGCCGCACGGGACAGGGGAGGACTGAAGCTTTCTTT
TRBJ1-3	NA	NA	TRBV6-5	CASSHTETAMLTGNTIYF	TGTGCCAGCAGTCACACAGAGACAGCTATGCTAACTGGAAACACCATATATTTT
TRBJ1-3	NA	NA	TRBV12-3/TRBV12-4	CASSFTSSGNTIYF	TGTGCCAGCAGTTTTACCAGCTCTGGAAACACCATATATTTT
TRBJ2-7	NA	NA	TRBV15	CATGELSYEQYF	TGTGCCACTGGGGAACTCTCCTACGAGCAGTACTTC
TRBJ1-2	NA	few	TRBV14	CASSRRQTANYGYTF	TGTGCCAGCAGCCGGAGACAGACAGCTAACTATGGCTACACCTTC
TRBJ2-3	TRBD2	NA	TRBV28	CASSLLAGVASTNTQYF	TGTGCCAGCAGTTTGCTAGCGGGAGTGGCTAGCACAAATACGCAGTATTTT
TRBJ2-3	NA	NA	TRBV12-3/TRBV12-4	CASSLHPRGTDTQYF	TGTGCCAGCAGTTTACATCCTAGGGGCACAGATACGCAGTATTTT
TRBJ2-5	TRBD2	few	TRBV6-2/TRBV6-3	CAGAPGGTQETQYF	TGTGCCGGAGCTCCCGGGGGGACTCAAGAGACCCAGTACTTC
TRBJ1-1	NA	few	TRBV7-9	CASSRLGQRHTEAFF	TGTGCCAGCAGCCGACTCGGACAGAGGCACACTGAAGCTTTCTTT
TRBJ1-5	NA	NA	TRBV12-3/TRBV12-4	CASSLSTYQPQHF	TGTGCCAGCAGTTTATCCACATATCAGCCCCAGCATTTT
TRBJ2-2	TRBD1	many	TRBV4-3	CASSQETGGSTGELFF	TGCGCCAGCAGCCAAGAAACAGGGGGGAGCACCGGGGAGCTGTTTTTT
TRBJ2-3	NA	few	TRBV7-8	CASSSRRDFTDTQYF	TGTGCCAGCAGCTCACGACGGGATTTCACAGATACGCAGTATTTT
TRBJ2-1	NA	few	TRBV19	CASSSPWIAEDEQFF	TGTGCCAGTAGTTCTCCCTGGATAGCGGAGGATGAGCAGTTCTTC
TRBJ1-2	TRBD1	many	TRBV4-3	CASSQAGTGVGYTF	TGCGCCAGCAGCCAGGCCGGGACAGGGGTCGGCTACACCTTC
TRBJ2-4	NA	NA	TRBV7-9	CASSLALRYSGIQYF	TGTGCCAGCAGCTTAGCTCTTAGGTACTCTGGGATTCAGTACTTC
TRBJ1-6	NA	NA	TRBV20-1	CSARDRVTPYNSPLHF	TGCAGTGCTAGAGATAGGGTCACTCCGTATAATTCACCCCTCCACTTT
TRBJ2-7	TRBD1	few	TRBV6-2/TRBV6-3	CASSSGQGLSYEQYF	TGTGCCAGCAGTTCCGGACAGGGGTTATCCTACGAGCAGTACTTC
TRBJ2-3	NA	many	TRBV20-1	CSASLDGYTDTQYF	TGCAGTGCTAGTCTTGACGGTTACACAGATACGCAGTATTTT
TRBJ2-3	TRBD2	NA	TRBV7-9	CASSPHRGGETDTQYF	TGTGCCAGCAGCCCGCATCGGGGGGGGGAGACAGATACGCAGTATTTT
TRBJ2-7	NA	NA	TRBV5-1	CASSLGIRGDYEQYF	TGCGCCAGCAGCCTTGGGATCCGGGGAGACTACGAGCAGTACTTC
TRBJ2-1	NA	few	TRBV5-4	CASSTATPLSYNEQFF	TGTGCCAGCAGCACGGCGACACCCCTCAGCTACAATGAGCAGTTCTTC
TRBJ1-4	NA	NA	TRBV28	CASSLISGYEKLFF	TGTGCCAGCAGTTTGATTTCAGGGTATGAAAAACTGTTTTTT
TRBJ2-5	TRBD2	NA	TRBV3-1	CASSHLAGGPGAKETQYF	TGTGCCAGCAGCCATCTAGCGGGAGGGCCCGGGGCCAAAGAGACCCAGTACTTC
TRBJ2-1	NA	NA	TRBV30	CAWSEGGARDEQFF	TGTGCCTGGAGTGAAGGGGGGGCTCGGGATGAGCAGTTCTTC
TRBJ2-5	TRBD2	many	TRBV29-1	CSAEGTSGTETQYF	TGCAGCGCCGAGGGGACTAGCGGGACAGAGACCCAGTACTTC
TRBJ2-5	TRBD1	NA	TRBV27	CASSPGQVPQYF	TGTGCCAGCAGTCCGGGACAGGTCCCCCAGTACTTC
TRBJ2-4	NA	few	TRBV7-8	CASSLGAGAPSKNIQYF	TGTGCCAGCAGCCTCGGGGCGGGGGCTCCAAGCAAAAACATTCAGTACTTC
TRBJ2-7	NA	NA	TRBV14	CASSLMGGDEQYF	TGTGCCAGCAGCCTCATGGGCGGCGACGAGCAGTACTTC
TRBJ2-7	TRBD2	NA	TRBV19	CASSKTSGGSYEQYF	TGTGCCAGTAGCAAGACTAGCGGGGGGTCCTACGAGCAGTACTTC
TRBJ1-4	NA	NA	TRBV12-3/TRBV12-4	CASSFAQINEKLFF	TGTGCCAGCAGTTTTGCGCAAATTAATGAAAAACTGTTTTTT
TRBJ1-2	NA	few	TRBV6-1	CASSAIQGPNYGYTF	TGTGCCAGCAGTGCTATCCAGGGGCCTAACTATGGCTACACCTTC
TRBJ2-7	TRBD1	few	TRBV4-1	CASSQPGQPYQYF	TGCGCCAGCAGCCAACCGGGACAGCCATACCAGTACTTC
TRBJ2-1	NA	few	TRBV7-2	CASSLDPANNEQFF	TGTGCCAGCAGCTTAGATCCAGCGAACAATGAGCAGTTCTTC
TRBJ1-2	TRBD1	NA	TRBV7-9	CASSRGQGTNYGYTF	TGTGCCAGTAGCCGGGGACAGGGGACCAACTATGGCTACACCTTC